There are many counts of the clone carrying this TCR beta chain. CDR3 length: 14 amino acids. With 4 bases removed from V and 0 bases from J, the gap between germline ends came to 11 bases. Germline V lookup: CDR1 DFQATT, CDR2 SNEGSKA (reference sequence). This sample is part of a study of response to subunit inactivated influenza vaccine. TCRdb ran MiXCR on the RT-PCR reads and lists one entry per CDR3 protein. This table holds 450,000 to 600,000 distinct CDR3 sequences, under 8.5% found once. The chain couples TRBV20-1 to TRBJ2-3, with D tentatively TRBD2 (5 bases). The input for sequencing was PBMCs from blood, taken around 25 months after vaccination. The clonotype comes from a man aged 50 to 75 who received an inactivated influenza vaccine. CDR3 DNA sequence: TGCAGTGCTACCTCACGGGATAGCACAGATACGCAGTATTTT. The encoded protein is CSATSRDSTDTQYF.